This TCR beta chain is from a study of beta chain features in type 1 diabetes. About the research overall: No patient-donor differences in age, gender, total cells or subset yield. Notes on the study in general: Type 1 diabetes patients had TCRB CDR3s that were shorter (moderately but significantly so) in all four CD4+ subsets. Patients' naive, central memory and Treg TCRB repertoires seemed closer to one another than those of healthy donors. PCR might favor shorter templates, equally in patients and controls.

In its sample, this clone was seen once. What it binds is not known. V was clipped by 5 bases and J by 0 bases, with 13 bases between them. The germline V gene has CDR1 SGHTA and CDR2 FQGNSA. CDR3 length: 15 amino acids. The sequenced template was cDNA made from the entire isolated RNA. Data came from immunoSEQ multiplex PCR; TCRdb stores just in-frame clones and leaves some out. The table has around 360,000 clones, roughly 12% seen once. The sample was naive CD4+ T cells from blood. The chain uses TRBV7-2 and TRBJ1-2; D remains unclear. The sequence came from a woman between 18 and 30 years old with type 1 diabetes. CDR3 bases: TGTGCCAGCAGCCCTGACTGGTATACTAACTATGGCTACACCTTC. It codes for CASSPDWYTNYGYTF.